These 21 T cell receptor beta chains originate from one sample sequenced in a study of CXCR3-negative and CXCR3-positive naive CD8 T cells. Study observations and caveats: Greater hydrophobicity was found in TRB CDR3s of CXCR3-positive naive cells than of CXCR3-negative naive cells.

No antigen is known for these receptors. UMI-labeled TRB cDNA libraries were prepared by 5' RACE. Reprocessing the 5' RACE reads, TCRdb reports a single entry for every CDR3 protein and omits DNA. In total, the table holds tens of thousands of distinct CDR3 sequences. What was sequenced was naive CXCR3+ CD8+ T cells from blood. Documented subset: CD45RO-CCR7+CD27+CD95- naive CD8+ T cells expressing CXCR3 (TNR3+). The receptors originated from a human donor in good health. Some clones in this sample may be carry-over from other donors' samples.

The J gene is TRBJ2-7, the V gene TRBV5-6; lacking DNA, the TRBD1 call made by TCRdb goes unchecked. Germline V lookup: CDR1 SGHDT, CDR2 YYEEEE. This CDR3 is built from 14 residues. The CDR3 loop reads CASSTRQAAYEQYF. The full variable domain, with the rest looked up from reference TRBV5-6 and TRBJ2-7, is DAGVTQSPTHLIKTRGQQVTLRCSPKSGHDTVSWYQQALGQGPQFIFQYYEEEERQRGNFPDRFSGHQFPNYSSELNVNALLLGDSALYLCASSTRQAAYEQYFGPGTRLTVT.

The CDR3 reads CASSQLVRRDRGDNEQFF. This chain connects TRBV23-1 to TRBJ2-1; the D gene TCRdb calls, TRBD1, cannot be checked with no DNA. TRBV23-1 has ORF status, its function being uncertain. The CDR3 has 18 residues.

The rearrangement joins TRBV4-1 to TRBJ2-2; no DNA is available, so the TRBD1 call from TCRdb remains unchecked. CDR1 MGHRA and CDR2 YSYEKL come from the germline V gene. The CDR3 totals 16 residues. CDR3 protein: CASSGETGGNTGELFF.

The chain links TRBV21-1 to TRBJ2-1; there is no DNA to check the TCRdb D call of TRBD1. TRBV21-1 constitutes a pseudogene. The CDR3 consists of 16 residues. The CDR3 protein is CASSKPLELSYNEQFF.

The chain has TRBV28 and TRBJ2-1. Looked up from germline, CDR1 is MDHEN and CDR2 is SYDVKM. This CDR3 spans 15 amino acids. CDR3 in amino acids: CASSLETSPDNEQFF.

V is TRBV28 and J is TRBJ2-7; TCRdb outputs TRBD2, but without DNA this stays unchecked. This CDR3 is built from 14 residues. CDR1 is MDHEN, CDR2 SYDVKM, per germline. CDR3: CASRASGRNYEQYF.

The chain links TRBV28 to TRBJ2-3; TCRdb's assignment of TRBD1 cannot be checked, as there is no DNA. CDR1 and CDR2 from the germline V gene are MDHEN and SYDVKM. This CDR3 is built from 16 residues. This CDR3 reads CASGLRRDSGTDTQYF.

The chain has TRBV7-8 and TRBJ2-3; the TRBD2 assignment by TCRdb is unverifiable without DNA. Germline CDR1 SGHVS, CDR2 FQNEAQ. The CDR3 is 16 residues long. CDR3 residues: CASSSIGGVISDTQYF.

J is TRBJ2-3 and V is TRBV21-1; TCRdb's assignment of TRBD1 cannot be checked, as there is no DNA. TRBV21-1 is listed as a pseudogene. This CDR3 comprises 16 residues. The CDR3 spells CASSARGGDGWDTQYF.

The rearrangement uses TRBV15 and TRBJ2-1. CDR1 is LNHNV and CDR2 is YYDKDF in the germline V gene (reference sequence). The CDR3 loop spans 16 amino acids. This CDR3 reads CATSRGDRGFYNEQFF. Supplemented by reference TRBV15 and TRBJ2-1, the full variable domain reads DAMVIQNPRYQVTQFGKPVTLSCSQTLNHNVMYWYQQKSSQAPKLLFHYYDKDFNNEADTPDNFQSRRPNTSFCFLDIRSPGLGDTAMYLCATSRGDRGFYNEQFFGPGTRLTVL.

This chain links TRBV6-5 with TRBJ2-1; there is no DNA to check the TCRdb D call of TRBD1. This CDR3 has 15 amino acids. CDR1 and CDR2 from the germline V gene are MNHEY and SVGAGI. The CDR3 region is CASSYSGGRGNEQFF.

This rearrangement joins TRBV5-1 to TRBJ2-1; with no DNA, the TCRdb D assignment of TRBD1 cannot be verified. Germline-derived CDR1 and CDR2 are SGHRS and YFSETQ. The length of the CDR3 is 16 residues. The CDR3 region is CASSVGTGASYNEQFF.

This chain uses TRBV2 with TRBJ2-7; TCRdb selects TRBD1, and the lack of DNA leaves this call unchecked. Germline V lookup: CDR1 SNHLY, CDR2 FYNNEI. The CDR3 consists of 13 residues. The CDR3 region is CAGGTGQTYEQYF.

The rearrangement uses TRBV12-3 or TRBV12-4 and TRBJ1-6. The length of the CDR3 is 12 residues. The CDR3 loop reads CASGIGNSPLHF.

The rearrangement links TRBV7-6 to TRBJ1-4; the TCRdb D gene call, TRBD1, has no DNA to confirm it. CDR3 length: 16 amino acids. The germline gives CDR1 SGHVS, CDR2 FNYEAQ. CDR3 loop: CASSLAPGHRDEKLFF.

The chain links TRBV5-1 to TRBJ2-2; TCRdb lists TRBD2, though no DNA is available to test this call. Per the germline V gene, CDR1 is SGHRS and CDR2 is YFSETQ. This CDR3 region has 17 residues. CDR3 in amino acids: CASSLDILATNTGELFF.

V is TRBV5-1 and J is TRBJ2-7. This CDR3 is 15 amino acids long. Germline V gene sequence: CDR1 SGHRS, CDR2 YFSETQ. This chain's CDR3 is CASSLAAAVSYEQYF.

The chain's CDR3 is CVSSPPDRGSTDTQYF. V usage is TRBV18 and J usage is TRBJ2-3; TCRdb lists TRBD1, though no DNA is available to test this call. The CDR3 extends over 16 amino acids. In germline, CDR1 is KGHSH, CDR2 LQKENI.

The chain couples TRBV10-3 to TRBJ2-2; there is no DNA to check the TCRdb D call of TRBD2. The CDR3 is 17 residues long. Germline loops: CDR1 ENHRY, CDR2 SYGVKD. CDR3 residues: CAISPGTSGINTGELFF.

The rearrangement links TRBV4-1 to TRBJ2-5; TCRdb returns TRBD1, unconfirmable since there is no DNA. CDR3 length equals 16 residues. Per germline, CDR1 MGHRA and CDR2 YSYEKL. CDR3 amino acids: CASSQEGAGSQETQYF.

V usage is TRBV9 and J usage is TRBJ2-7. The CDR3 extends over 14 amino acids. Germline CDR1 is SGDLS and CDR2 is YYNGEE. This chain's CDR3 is CASSVGTHTYEQYF.